These T cell receptor beta chains were read from a single sample in a study of control samples from healthy donors and cancer patients. Sequencing used immunoSEQ multiplex PCR; TCRdb keeps in-frame clones, though not all of them. Here the sample spans about 160,000 clones, around 94% being singletons. Sequencing was performed on PBMCs. These receptors were collected from a man aged 60-69 years with colorectal cancer. Both conserved end residues are part of each CDR3. The D gene is left open where the match is weak.

d_call j_call v_call cdr3_nt cdr3_aa
- TRBJ1-4 TRBV6-4 TGTGCCAGCATTTTCGGGTTCCCTAGTGAAAAACTGTTTTTT CASIFGFPSEKLFF
- TRBJ1-2 TRBV10-3 TGTGCCATCAGGGACTCCGGCGGGGGTGGCTATGGCTACACCTTC CAIRDSGGGGYGYTF
- TRBJ1-4 TRBV5-4 TGTGCCAGCAGCTTCGGTGGAGAGGGTGTTGAAAAACTGTTTTTT CASSFGGEGVEKLFF
- TRBJ2-2 TRBV6-5 TGTGCCAGCAGCACTAAAGCGGCCACCGGGGAGCTGTTTTTT CASSTKAATGELFF
TRBD1 TRBJ1-1 TRBV5-8 TGTGCCAGCAGCTTGGGGACAGGGGGGACTGAAGCTTTCTTT CASSLGTGGTEAFF
- TRBJ1-6 TRBV14 TGTGCCAGCAAAAGAGATGGGTCCCGTAATTCACCCCTCCACTTT CASKRDGSRNSPLHF
- TRBJ2-3 TRBV7-2 TGTGCCAGCAGCCCTCGTCGGGCACCCGATACGCAGTATTTT CASSPRRAPDTQYF
- TRBJ2-7 TRBV7-8 TGTGCCAGCAGCCTACAGGCTCTCTCCTACGAGCAGTACTTC CASSLQALSYEQYF
- TRBJ1-4 TRBV4-3 TGCGCCAGCAGCCGGGGGGAAAAACTGTTTTTT CASSRGEKLFF
- TRBJ1-2 TRBV6-2/TRBV6-3 TGTGCCAGCAGTTACTCTACAGGGAGGGGCTACACCTTC CASSYSTGRGYTF
- TRBJ1-2 TRBV11-2 TGTGCCAGCAGCCTCCACGAGATGACGGGTGGCTACACCTTC CASSLHEMTGGYTF
- TRBJ1-1 TRBV6-5 TGTGCCAGCAGTTTTCGACCGTTTAACACTGAAGCTTTCTTT CASSFRPFNTEAFF
- TRBJ2-7 TRBV3-1/TRBV3-2 TGTGCCAGCAGCCAAGTGGGGGAGCAGTACTTC CASSQVGEQYF